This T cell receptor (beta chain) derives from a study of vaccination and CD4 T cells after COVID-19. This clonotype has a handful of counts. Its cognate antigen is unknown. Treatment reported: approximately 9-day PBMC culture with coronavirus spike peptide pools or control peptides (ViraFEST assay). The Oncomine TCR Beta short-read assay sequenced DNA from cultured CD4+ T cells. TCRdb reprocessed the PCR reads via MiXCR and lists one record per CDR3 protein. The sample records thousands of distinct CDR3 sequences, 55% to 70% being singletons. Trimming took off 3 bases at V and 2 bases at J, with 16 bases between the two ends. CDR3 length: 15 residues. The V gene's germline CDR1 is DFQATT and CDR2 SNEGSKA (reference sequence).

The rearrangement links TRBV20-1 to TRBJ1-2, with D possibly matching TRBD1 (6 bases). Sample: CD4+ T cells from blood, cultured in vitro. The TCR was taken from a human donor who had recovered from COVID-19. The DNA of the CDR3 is TGCAGTGCTAGCCCTGGAGGACAGCCCAACTATGGCTACACCTTC. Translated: CSASPGGQPNYGYTF.